A single sample gave rise to the 4 T cell receptor beta chains below, sequenced in a study of T cells in Graves' hyperthyroidism and ophthalmopathy. RNA transcripts provided the source from which TCR beta CDR3 regions were amplified. With the HTBI primer set, the TCR CDR3 went through a first round of RT-PCR. TCRdb used MiXCR to reprocess the multiplex PCR reads, holding one entry per CDR3 protein. Seen here are roughly 380,000 distinct CDR3 sequences, over 11% observed once, and the top ten hold roughly 11%. Sequencing was carried out using blood. The receptors were sampled from a woman aged 55-75 years with Graves' hyperthyroidism.

This clonotype was found many times. The V call is TRBV3-1, the J call TRBJ1-2; no definite D call. The V end lost 0 bases, the J end lost 8 bases, and 4 bases lay between the germline ends. Germline V gives CDR1 LGHDT, CDR2 YNNKEL (reference sequence). There are 11 residues in the CDR3. In DNA, the CDR3 is TGTGCCAGCAGCCAAGACGGCGGCTACACCTTC. Its translation is CASSQDGGYTF. The complete variable domain, with remaining parts taken from reference TRBV3-1 and TRBJ1-2, reads DTAVSQTPKYLVTQMGNDKSIKCEQNLGHDTMYWYKQDSKKFLKIMFSYNNKELIINETVPNRFSPKSPDKAHLNLHINSLELGDSAVYFCASSQDGGYTFGSGTRLTVV.

V gene TRBV6-2 or TRBV6-3 combines with J gene TRBJ2-1; 8 nucleotides line up with TRBD1. J lost 5 bases, V lost 10 bases, and 7 bases had no gene match. From germline, CDR1 is MNHEY and CDR2 SVGEGT. The CDR3 consists of 13 residues. The CDR3 DNA follows: TGTGCCACCGGACAGGGTCGGGACAATGAGCAGTTCTTC. This codes for CATGQGRDNEQFF.

The chain carries TRBV25-1 and TRBJ2-1; D is tentatively TRBD1 or TRBD2 (7 bases each). This CDR3 contains 15 residues. Germline-derived CDR1 and CDR2 are MGHDK and SYGVNS. V was trimmed by 3 bases and J by 8 bases, leaving 17 bases between them. Written as DNA, the CDR3 is TGTGCCAGCAGTGATTCCACCAGGGGGGGGGATGAGCAGTTCTTC. It encodes CASSDSTRGGDEQFF.

This clonotype was observed at least ten times. The gene calls are TRBV6-2 or TRBV6-3 and TRBJ1-5; 8 bases align to TRBD1. Germline loops: CDR1 MNHEY, CDR2 SVGEGT. V lost 2 bases and J lost 2; bases outside the gene matches: 14. The CDR3 runs to 19 residues. CDR3 region: CASSYRPFRDRGGNQPQHF. The CDR3 nucleotides are TGTGCCAGCAGTTACCGTCCTTTCCGCGACAGGGGTGGCAATCAGCCCCAGCATTTT.